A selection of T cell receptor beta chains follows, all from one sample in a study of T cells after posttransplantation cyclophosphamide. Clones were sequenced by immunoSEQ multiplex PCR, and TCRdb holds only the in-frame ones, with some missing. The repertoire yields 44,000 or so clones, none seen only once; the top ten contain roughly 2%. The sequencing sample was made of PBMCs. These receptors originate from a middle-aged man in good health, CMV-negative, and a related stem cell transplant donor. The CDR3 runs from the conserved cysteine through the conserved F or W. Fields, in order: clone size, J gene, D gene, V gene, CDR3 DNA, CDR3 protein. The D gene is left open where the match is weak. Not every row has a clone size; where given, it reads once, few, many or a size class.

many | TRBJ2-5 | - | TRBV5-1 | TGCGCCAGCAGCTTAAGTCAGGACTTCCAAGAGACCCAGTACTTC | CASSLSQDFQETQYF
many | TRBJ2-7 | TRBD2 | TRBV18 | TGTGCCAGCTCACCTGGACTAGCGGGTTCCTACGAGCAGTACTTC | CASSPGLAGSYEQYF
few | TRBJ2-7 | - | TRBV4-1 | TGCGCCAGCAGCCAAAGTGACAAAGTGAGGGCCCCCTACGAGCAGTACTTC | CASSQSDKVRAPYEQYF
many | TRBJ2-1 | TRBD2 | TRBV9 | TGTGCCAGCAGCGTTGGGACTAGCGGGATCTACACCTACAATGAGCAGTTCTTC | CASSVGTSGIYTYNEQFF
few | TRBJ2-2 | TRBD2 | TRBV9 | TGTGCCAGCAGCCCGGGGGGGGCGAACACCAGGGAGCTGTTTTTT | CASSPGGANTRELFF
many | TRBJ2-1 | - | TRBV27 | TGTGCCAGCAGTTTATCCCTGACAGCCCCTACCTACAATGAGCAGTTCTTC | CASSLSLTAPTYNEQFF
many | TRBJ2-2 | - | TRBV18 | TGTGCCAGCCACTTAGGAGGGGTGACCGGGGAGCTGTTTTTT | CASHLGGVTGELFF
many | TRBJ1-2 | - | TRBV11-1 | TGTGCCAGCAGCTTCGGAACTTTTACAGCTATCTATGGCTACACCTTC | CASSFGTFTAIYGYTF
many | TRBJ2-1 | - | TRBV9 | TGTGCCAGCAGCGTAGTAGCTACCTGGAATGAGCAGTTCTTC | CASSVVATWNEQFF
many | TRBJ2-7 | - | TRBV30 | TGTGCCTGGAGTAAGCGTCTATACGAGCAGTACTTC | CAWSKRLYEQYF
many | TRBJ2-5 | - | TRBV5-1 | TGCGCCAGCAGCTTGGACTTCCTTGGTGAGACCCAGTACTTC | CASSLDFLGETQYF
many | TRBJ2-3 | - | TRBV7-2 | TGTGCCAGCAGCTTAGCTTTGGGCTTGCAGTATTTT | CASSLALGLQYF
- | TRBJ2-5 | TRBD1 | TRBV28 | TGTGCCAGCAGTTTAAATACAGGGGTTGAGACCCAGTACTTC | CASSLNTGVETQYF
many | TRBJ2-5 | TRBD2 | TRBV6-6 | TGTGCCAGCAGCCCCGAGGCTAGCGGGTCGGAGACCCAGTACTTC | CASSPEASGSETQYF
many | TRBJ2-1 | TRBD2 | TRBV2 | TGTGCCAGCAGTCGCGGCCGCAGCGGGAAGTACAATGAGCAGTTCTTC | CASSRGRSGKYNEQFF
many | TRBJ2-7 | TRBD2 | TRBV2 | TGTGCCAGCAGCGTGACTAGCGGGAGTATTCACGAGCAGTACTTC | CASSVTSGSIHEQYF
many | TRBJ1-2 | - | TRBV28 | TGTGCCAGCAGTCCCCCTGCTAACTATGGCTACACCTTC | CASSPPANYGYTF
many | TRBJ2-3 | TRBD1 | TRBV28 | TGTGCCAGCAGGGAAAACAGGGGTGGGCGCACAGATACGCAGTATTTT | CASRENRGGRTDTQYF
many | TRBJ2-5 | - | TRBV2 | TGTGCCAGCAACGTCGGACAGAGTAAAGAGACCCAGTACTTC | CASNVGQSKETQYF
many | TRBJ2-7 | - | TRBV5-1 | TGCGCCAGCAGCCCGGGGTCCTTCGAGCAGTACTTC | CASSPGSFEQYF
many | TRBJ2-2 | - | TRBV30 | TGTGCCTGGAGGGGCGCGGGTAACACCGGGGAGCTGTTTTTT | CAWRGAGNTGELFF
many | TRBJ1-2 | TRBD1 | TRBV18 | TGTGCCAGCTCACCGGACAGGGTGATTAACTATGGCTACACCTTC | CASSPDRVINYGYTF
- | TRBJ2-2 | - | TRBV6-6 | TGTGCCAGCAGTTACTCCCCTTTGGGGGAGCTGTTTTTT | CASSYSPLGELFF
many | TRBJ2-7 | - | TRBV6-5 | TGTGCCAGCACCCCTTCGACAGGTTGGTCCTACGAGCAGTACTTC | CASTPSTGWSYEQYF